This TCR beta chain was recovered during a study of Ad26.COV2.S vaccination and SARS-CoV-2 variants. Study-wide points: Vaccinees displayed broader spike-specific TCR repertoires than placebo recipients. Reports say spike-specific CD8+ and CD4+ T cell responses covered substantial breadth after vaccination. Across vaccine and placebo recipients, the breadth of non-spike TCRs was similar. Measures of TCR breadth and depth may have fallen short of total T cell responses.

A word on this clone: Its antigen is not identified.

The repertoire was sequenced with immunoSEQ multiplex PCR; TCRdb's copy has only in-frame clones and lacks some. The sample lists some 180,000 clones; 70% to 90% were seen once. This material consisted of peripheral blood, taken after recovery from COVID-19. The sequence derives from a human donor who had recovered from COVID-19.

CDR3 loop: CASSLVWGDQPQHF. CDR3 sequence (DNA): TGTGCCAGCAGCTTGGTGTGGGGTGATCAGCCCCAGCATTTT. The V call is TRBV5-5, the J call TRBJ1-5; D gene uncertain. From germline, CDR1 is SGHKS and CDR2 YYEKEE (reference sequence). Trimming pared 0 bases from V and 5 bases from J, leaving 9 bases between. This CDR3 spans 14 amino acids.